What follows are 10 T cell receptor beta chains derived from one specimen sequenced in a study of Ad26.COV2.S vaccination and SARS-CoV-2 variants. Regarding treatment: some 20 received Ad26.COV2.S at low or high dose, single or two shots; about 5 received placebo; per-sample allocation not given. Sampling happened 63 days after the first vaccine or placebo injection. Repertoires were generated with immunoSEQ multiplex PCR, while TCRdb's copy carries only in-frame clones and drops some. Here the sample spans roughly 250,000 clones, around nine tenths being singletons. This material consisted of peripheral blood, taken in a trial of Ad26.COV2.S vaccine versus placebo. The receptors stem from a person aged 18 to 65 who received the Ad26.COV2.S COVID-19 vaccine or a placebo.

The chain uses TRBV18 and TRBJ2-7, with TRBD2 matching over 7 bases. V lost 2 bases and J lost 2; bases outside the gene matches: 0. The V gene's germline CDR1 is KGHSH and CDR2 LQKENI. The CDR3 is 13 amino acids. CDR3 region: CASSPGTTYEQYF. DNA of the CDR3: TGTGCCAGCTCACCAGGGACTACCTACGAGCAGTACTTC.

V and J are TRBV12-3 or TRBV12-4 and TRBJ2-1; D unclear. The ends were cut back, 3 bases at V and 6 bases at J, with 9 bases in the middle. This CDR3 has 13 amino acids. DNA of the CDR3: TGTGCCAGCAGTTTCCTTGCGTCCAATGAGCAGTTCTTC. Protein product: CASSFLASNEQFF.

The chain has TRBV4-3 and TRBJ2-1; 7 nucleotides match TRBD1. Trimming at V came to 1 base and at J to 4 bases, leaving 7 bases not matched to a gene. This CDR3 has 16 amino acids. Germline V CDR1 and CDR2: LGHNA, YSLEER. The CDR3 region is CASSQGPGQLYNEQFF. The CDR3 bases are TGCGCCAGCAGCCAAGGGCCGGGACAGCTTTACAATGAGCAGTTCTTC.

The gene calls are TRBV3-1 (or the pseudogene TRBV3-2) and TRBJ1-1; the match to TRBD1 covers 7 bases. After removal of 4 bases from V and 2 bases from J, the junction contained 4 bases not matched to a gene. The CDR3 totals 14 residues. CDR1 and CDR2 from the germline V gene are LGHDT and YNNKEL (reference sequence). The CDR3 sequence: CASSPRQGNTEAFF. The DNA for the CDR3 is TGTGCCAGCAGCCCTCGACAGGGAAACACTGAAGCTTTCTTT.

This clone has just one count. V usage is TRBV6-5 and J usage is TRBJ1-2; weak D call: TRBD1 (6 bases). Trimming left V 4 bases short and J 3 bases short, with 15 bases between. CDR1 is MNHEY, CDR2 SVGAGI, per germline. The CDR3 runs to 15 residues. CDR3 region: CASSSPLQGYYGYTF. Here the CDR3 DNA reads TGTGCCAGCAGTTCCCCGTTACAGGGTTACTATGGCTACACCTTC.

As for this clone: The same CDR3 is also encoded by other DNA sequences in this sample. This chain connects TRBV20-1 to TRBJ1-5; D is perhaps TRBD1 (5 bases). Germline assignment: CDR1 DFQATT and CDR2 SNEGSKA (reference sequence). V was pared by 3 bases and J by 7 bases, with 7 bases between. This CDR3 has 11 residues. The CDR3 DNA follows: TGCAGTGCTAGGGGGGGGCAGCCCCAGCATTTT. This translates into CSARGGQPQHF.

The chain uses TRBV7-2 and TRBJ1-3; 8 positions match TRBD1. The CDR3 has 17 amino acids. V dropped 2 bases and J dropped 2; count of bases not matched to a gene: 8. Germline assignment: CDR1 SGHTA and CDR2 FQGNSA. The CDR3 sequence is CASSLRQGKDPGNTIYF. CDR3 coding DNA: TGTGCCAGCAGCTTAAGACAGGGGAAGGATCCTGGAAACACCATATATTTT.

This sequence joins TRBV7-3 and TRBJ2-3, with a weak D call TRBD2 (6 bases). Trimming pared 3 bases from V and 4 bases from J, leaving 17 bases between. CDR1 is SGHTA and CDR2 is FQGTGA in the germline V gene. The CDR3 runs 16 residues. CDR3 sequence reads: CASSLRGLPSADTQYF. In DNA, the CDR3 is TGTGCCAGCAGCTTGCGGGGACTCCCTTCGGCAGATACGCAGTATTTT.

The chain uses TRBV28 and TRBJ1-1, with D perhaps TRBD1 (5 bases). This CDR3 has 15 residues. Germline values: CDR1 MDHEN, CDR2 SYDVKM. V was trimmed by 5 bases and J by 2 bases, leaving 15 bases between them. In DNA, the CDR3 is TGTGCCAGCAGTACTCCGAGGGGCCTTAACACTGAAGCTTTCTTT. It is translated as CASSTPRGLNTEAFF. The variable domain in full, with the rest retrieved from reference TRBV28 and TRBJ1-1, is DVKVTQSSRYLVKRTGEKVFLECVQDMDHENMFWYRQDPGLGLRLIYFSYDVKMKEKGDIPEGYSVSREKKERFSLILESASTNQTSMYLCASSTPRGLNTEAFFGQGTRLTVV.

The V and J genes are TRBV30 and TRBJ1-2; the D is unclear. CDR3 length: 14 residues. Germline V gene data show CDR1 as GTSNPN and CDR2 as SVGIG (reference sequence). Trimming pared 0 bases from V and 0 bases from J, leaving 8 bases between. CDR3 sequence reads: CAWSVLGTNYGYTF. The CDR3 nucleotides are TGTGCCTGGAGTGTACTAGGGACTAACTATGGCTACACCTTC.